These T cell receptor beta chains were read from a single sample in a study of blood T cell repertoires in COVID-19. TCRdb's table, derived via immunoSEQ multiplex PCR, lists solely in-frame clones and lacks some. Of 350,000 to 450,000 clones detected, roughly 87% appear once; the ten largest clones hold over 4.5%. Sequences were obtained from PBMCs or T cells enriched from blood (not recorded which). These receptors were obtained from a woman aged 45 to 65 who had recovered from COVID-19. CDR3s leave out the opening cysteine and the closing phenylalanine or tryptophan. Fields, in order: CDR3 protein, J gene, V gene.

ASSFRTGGLSTDTQY | TRBJ2-3 | TRBV11-2
ASSLWASGGAQDTQY | TRBJ2-3 | TRBV7-3
ASRDSTSYGYT | TRBJ1-2 | TRBV7-9
ASSVPGTGGGTEAF | TRBJ1-1 | TRBV6-1
ASSLAPNPEF | TRBJ2-1 | TRBV7-9
ASSLDREPAYEQY | TRBJ2-7 | TRBV5-5
ASRGLSETQY | TRBJ2-5 | TRBV2
ASSPIAGGEQF | TRBJ2-1 | TRBV27
ASSLPGLASNEQF | TRBJ2-1 | TRBV19
ASRPGTGAREQY | TRBJ2-7 | TRBV27
ACWGQGGNSPLH | TRBJ1-6 | TRBV30